This T cell receptor beta chain came from a study of CD8 T cells in ankylosing spondylitis. MiXCR, run by TCRdb on the 5' RACE reads, gives a single entry per CDR3 protein. The table shows 200,000 to 300,000 distinct CDR3 sequences, with about 10% occurring only once. General study results and limits: What seemed typical of ankylosing spondylitis blood was a TCR beta motif built from about 8 highly homologous variants. Clones linked to the disease showed a CD8+ phenotype. They occurred at relatively low frequencies in peripheral blood. Significant enrichment of disease-linked clones was reportedly seen in matched ankylosing spondylitis synovial fluid.

The CDR3 runs to 13 residues. The ends lost 2 bases at V and 7 bases at J; junction bases unmatched: 4. This clonotype has a count of ten or more. Its target is not known. The chain joins TRBV12-3 or TRBV12-4 to TRBJ2-5; TRBD1 matches at 7 bases. Material: blood, either unsorted or a sorted T cell fraction (not recorded which). The source of this sequence is a male donor with ankylosing spondylitis or in good health (not recorded which). CDR3 residues: CASSLRTGGTQYF. In DNA form, the CDR3 reads TGTGCCAGCAGTTTACGGACAGGCGGGACCCAGTACTTC.